Described below is a single T cell receptor beta chain sequence and its context. This CDR3 contains 15 residues. Unmatched junction bases numbered 6, after V lost 5 bases and J lost 7 bases. The germline V gene has CDR1 SGHAT and CDR2 FQNNGV. Produced via immunoSEQ multiplex PCR; TCRdb's table is partial and in-frame only. The table lists 400,000 to 600,000 clones, 90% to 96% of them singletons. These data come from a study of shared clonotypes between healthy human individuals. Sequencing used naive CD4+ T cells sorted from blood. Indicated subset: CD45RA+ positively selected. The receptor's source is a woman aged 30 to 39 in good health. V is TRBV11-2 and J is TRBJ1-4; TRBD1 aligns across 11 bases. The DNA of the CDR3 is TGTGCCAGCAGCCCCGGGACAGGGGGGGCTGAAAAACTGTTTTTT. Translation: CASSPGTGGAEKLFF.